This section outlines one T cell receptor beta chain sequence together with its context. Here immunoSEQ multiplex PCR was the method, and the copy in TCRdb shows in-frame clones only, minus some. The sample lists about 220,000 clones; around 88% were seen once. Germline lookup yields CDR1 MNHEY and CDR2 SVGEGT. This CDR3 is 18 amino acids long. Deletions cut 0 bases from V and 4 bases from J, with 18 bases between. These data belong to a study of blood T cell repertoires in COVID-19. The chain carries TRBV6-2 or TRBV6-3 and TRBJ2-2; maybe TRBD2 (5 bases). Sequences were obtained from PBMCs or T cells enriched from blood (not recorded which). This TCR came from a woman aged 45-59 years with acute COVID-19. The CDR3 region has the DNA TGTGCCAGCAGTTACTCGATTATTGGGCTAGCAAGCACCGGGGAGCTGTTTTTT. As protein: CASSYSIIGLASTGELFF.